This T cell receptor beta chain is from a study of cytomegalovirus exposure and HLA in healthy donors. The CDR3 contains 15 residues. Germline CDR1 ENHRY, CDR2 SYGVKD. The V gene lost 0 bases and the J gene lost 0 bases, with 9 bases spanning the gap. The PCR made use of 60 Vbeta and 13 Jbeta primers. Repertoires were generated with immunoSEQ multiplex PCR, while TCRdb's copy carries only in-frame clones and drops some. In the table there are under 200,000 clones, around 80% of which are singletons. This clone came up once. The chain joins TRBV10-3 to TRBJ2-7; the D gene is possibly TRBD1 (6 bases). Sequencing was done on a sample of PBMCs. This receptor was identified in a man between 25 and 39 years old in good health and CMV-seronegative. The CDR3 bases are TGTGCCATCAGTGAGTCGCGGACAGTCTCCTACGAGCAGTACTTC. This codes for CAISESRTVSYEQYF.